These 6 T cell receptor beta chains originate from one sample sequenced in a study of T cell responses to AZD1222 COVID-19 vaccine. The assay was immunoSEQ multiplex PCR, and TCRdb's table has in-frame clones only and misses some. Among tens of thousands of clones listed, 92% were seen once. Sequenced here: peripheral blood, sampled 28 days after the second AZD1222 dose. The receptors shown here come from an adult who received the AZD1222 COVID-19 vaccine.

This chain links TRBV12-3 or TRBV12-4 with TRBJ2-7; 10 bases fit TRBD2. Germline trimming cut 6 bases from V and 4 bases from J; bases unmatched to any gene: 3. The CDR3 is made up of 13 amino acids. The CDR3 here is CASRQTSGYEQYF. Written as DNA, the CDR3 is TGTGCCAGCAGACAGACTAGCGGGTACGAGCAGTACTTC.

The chain has TRBV7-2 and TRBJ1-6; tentatively, D is TRBD1 (5 bases). V shed 5 bases and J shed 4 bases, with 18 bases lying between them. Germline CDR1 reads SGHTA; CDR2 reads FQGNSA. CDR3 length: 17 amino acids. The CDR3 nucleotides are TGTGCCAGCAGCAAGCGACAGTTGCTAGGTTATAATTCACCCCTCCACTTT. It specifies CASSKRQLLGYNSPLHF.

J is TRBJ1-5 and V is TRBV7-8, with a possible D match to TRBD1 (5 bases). V was shortened by 4 bases and J by 1 base, with 14 bases between the two germline ends. The CDR3 contains 16 residues. Germline CDR1 reads SGHVS; CDR2 reads FQNEAQ. CDR3 sequence (DNA): TGTGCCAGCAGCTCTCCGGGACTAAAGAGCAATCAGCCCCAGCATTTT. It encodes CASSSPGLKSNQPQHF.

This chain connects TRBV18 to TRBJ1-1; TRBD1 aligns across 8 bases. The junction had 20 bases not matched to a gene; V was cut back by 6 bases and J by 11 bases. Germline CDR1 KGHSH, CDR2 LQKENI. The CDR3 consists of 16 residues. The CDR3 sequence: CASSPRAIGQGPWAFF. CDR3 sequence (DNA): TGTGCCAGCTCGCCTCGCGCAATCGGACAGGGCCCTTGGGCTTTCTTT.

The chain has TRBV27 and TRBJ2-1; D call uncertain. Germline V gene sequence: CDR1 MNHEY, CDR2 SMNVEV (reference sequence). V was cut by 3 bases and J by 2 bases, with 8 bases left in between. The CDR3 runs to 14 residues. CDR3 protein: CASSFSDTYNEQFF. CDR3 coding DNA: TGTGCCAGCAGTTTCTCAGACACCTACAATGAGCAGTTCTTC.

The rearrangement links TRBV28 to TRBJ1-5; 7 bases are a match to TRBD1. Germline CDR1 is MDHEN and CDR2 is SYDVKM. CDR3 size: 14 residues. Unmatched junction bases numbered 5, after V lost 6 bases and J lost 3 bases. The CDR3 region has the DNA TGTGCCAGCAGGCAGACAGGGTTCAATCAGCCCCAGCATTTT. This gives the protein CASRQTGFNQPQHF.